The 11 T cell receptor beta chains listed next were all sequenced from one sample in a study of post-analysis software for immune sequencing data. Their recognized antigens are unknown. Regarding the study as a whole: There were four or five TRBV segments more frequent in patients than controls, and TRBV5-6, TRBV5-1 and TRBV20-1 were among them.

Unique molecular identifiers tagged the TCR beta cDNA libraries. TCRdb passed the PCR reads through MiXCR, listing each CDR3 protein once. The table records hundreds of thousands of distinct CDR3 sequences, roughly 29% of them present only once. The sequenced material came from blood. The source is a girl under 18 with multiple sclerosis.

This CDR3 reads CASSESSGGSHNEQFF. The CDR3 region has the DNA TGTGCCAGCAGTGAAAGTAGCGGGGGGTCCCACAATGAGCAGTTCTTC. The rearrangement joins TRBV6-1 to TRBJ2-1, with 10 positions matching TRBD2. Per germline, CDR1 MNHNS and CDR2 SASEGT. V lost 2 bases, J lost 5 bases, and 6 bases stayed unmatched. This CDR3 comprises 16 residues.

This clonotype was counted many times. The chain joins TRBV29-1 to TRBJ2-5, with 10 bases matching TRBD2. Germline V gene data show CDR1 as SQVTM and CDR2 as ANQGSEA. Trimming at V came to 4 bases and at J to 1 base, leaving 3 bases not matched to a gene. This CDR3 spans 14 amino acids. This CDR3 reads CSVAASGSQETQYF. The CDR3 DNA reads TGCAGCGTTGCGGCTAGCGGGAGCCAAGAGACCCAGTACTTC.

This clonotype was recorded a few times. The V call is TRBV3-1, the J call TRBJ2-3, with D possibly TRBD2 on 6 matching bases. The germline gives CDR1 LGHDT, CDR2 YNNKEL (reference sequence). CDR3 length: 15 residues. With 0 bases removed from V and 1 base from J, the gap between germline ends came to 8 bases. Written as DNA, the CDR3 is TGTGCCAGCAGCCAAGAACAGCGGGGCACAGATACGCAGTATTTT. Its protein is CASSQEQRGTDTQYF.

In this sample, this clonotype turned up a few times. CDR3 amino acids: CSAEDDAGASYNEQFF. DNA of the CDR3: TGCAGTGCTGAGGACGATGCGGGGGCCTCCTACAATGAGCAGTTCTTC. The chain recombines TRBV20-1 with TRBJ2-1; maybe TRBD2 (7 bases). The CDR3 sequence is 16 residues long. Germline assignment: CDR1 DFQATT and CDR2 SNEGSKA (reference sequence). V dropped 5 bases and J dropped 0 bases, with 17 bases sitting between them.

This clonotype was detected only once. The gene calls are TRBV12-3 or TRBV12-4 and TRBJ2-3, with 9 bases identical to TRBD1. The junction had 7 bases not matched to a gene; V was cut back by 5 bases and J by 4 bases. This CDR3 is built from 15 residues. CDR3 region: CASSQTGGRPDTQYF. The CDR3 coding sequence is TGTGCCAGCAGTCAGACAGGGGGGCGGCCAGATACGCAGTATTTT.

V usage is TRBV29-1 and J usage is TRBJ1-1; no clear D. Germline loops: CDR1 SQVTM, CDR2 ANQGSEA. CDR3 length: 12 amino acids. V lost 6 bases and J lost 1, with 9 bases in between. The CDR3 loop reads CSVGPPNTEAFF. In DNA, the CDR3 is TGCAGCGTCGGACCGCCGAACACTGAAGCTTTCTTT.

CDR3 sequence reads: CSAREGSGGALRQYF. The DNA for the CDR3 is TGCAGTGCTAGAGAGGGTAGCGGGGGGGCCTTGAGGCAGTATTTT. The chain uses TRBV20-1 and TRBJ2-3; 11 bases fit TRBD2. The germline CDR1 and CDR2 sequences are DFQATT and SNEGSKA (reference sequence). Trimming removed 0 bases from V and 11 bases from J; junction bases left unmatched: 10. The CDR3 contains 15 residues.

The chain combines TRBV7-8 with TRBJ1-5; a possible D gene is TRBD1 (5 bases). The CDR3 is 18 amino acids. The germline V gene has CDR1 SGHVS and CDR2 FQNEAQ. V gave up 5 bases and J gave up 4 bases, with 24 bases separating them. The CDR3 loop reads CASSGDRDGRRANQPQHF. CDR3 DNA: TGTGCCAGCAGCGGTGATCGGGACGGCCGGCGGGCAAATCAGCCCCAGCATTTT.

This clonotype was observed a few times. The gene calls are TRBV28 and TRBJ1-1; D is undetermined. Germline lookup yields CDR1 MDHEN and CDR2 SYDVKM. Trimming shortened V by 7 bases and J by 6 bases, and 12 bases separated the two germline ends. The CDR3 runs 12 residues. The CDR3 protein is CASTHGRAEAFF. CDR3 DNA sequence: TGTGCCAGCACTCACGGACGCGCTGAAGCTTTCTTT.

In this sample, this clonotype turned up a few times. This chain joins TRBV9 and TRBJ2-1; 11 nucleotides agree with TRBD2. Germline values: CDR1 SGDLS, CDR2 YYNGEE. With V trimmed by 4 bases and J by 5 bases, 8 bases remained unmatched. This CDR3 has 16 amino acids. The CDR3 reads CASSPWLAGGNNEQFF. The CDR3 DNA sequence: TGTGCCAGCAGCCCCTGGCTAGCGGGAGGTAACAATGAGCAGTTCTTC. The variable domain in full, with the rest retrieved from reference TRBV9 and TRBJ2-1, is DSGVTQTPKHLITATGQRVTLRCSPRSGDLSVYWYQQSLDQGLQFLIQYYNGEERAKGNILERFSAQQFPDLHSELNLSSLELGDSALYFCASSPWLAGGNNEQFFGPGTRLTVL.

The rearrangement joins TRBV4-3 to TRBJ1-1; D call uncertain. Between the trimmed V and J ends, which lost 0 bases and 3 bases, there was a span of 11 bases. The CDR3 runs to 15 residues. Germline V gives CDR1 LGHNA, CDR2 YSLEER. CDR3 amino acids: CASSQDTPSHTEAFF. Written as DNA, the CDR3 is TGCGCCAGCAGCCAAGATACGCCCAGCCACACTGAAGCTTTCTTT.